Following are 15 T cell receptor beta chains from one sample sequenced in a study of T cell repertoires in cytomegalovirus infection. What these receptors recognize is not known. TCRdb itself ran the reads through MiXCR, one entry per CDR3 protein. The sample includes about 830,000 distinct CDR3 sequences, 32% seen only once; the top ten take 9.5% to 15%. The specimen comprised cultured CD8+ T cells from PBMCs, sampled from culture after CMV antigen stimulation. The receptor source for this set is a human donor in good health (CMV status not recorded). Some clones in this sample may be carry-over from other donors' samples.

This clonotype has more than one count but fewer than ten. The chain combines TRBV29-1 with TRBJ1-2, with D tentatively TRBD1 (5 bases). The germline V gene has CDR1 SQVTM and CDR2 ANQGSEA. The CDR3 consists of 12 residues. Trimming cost V 1 base and J 4 bases, with 7 bases left between them. CDR3 nucleotides: TGCAGCGTTGAAGGGGGGGTCTATGGCTACACCTTC. Its protein product is CSVEGGVYGYTF.

This clonotype was recorded a few times. This may be a read error: a much more frequent sequence differs by one nucleotide. The rearrangement uses TRBV7-4 and TRBJ2-7, with D tentatively TRBD1 (6 bases). V shed 5 bases and J shed 5 bases, with 10 bases lying between them. This CDR3 is 12 amino acids long. CDR1 is SGHVT, CDR2 SQSDAQ, per germline. CDR3 loop: CASSPDSHEQYF. CDR3 nucleotides: TGTGCCAGCAGCCCGGACAGCCACGAGCAGTACTTC. The full variable domain, in which reference TRBV7-4 and TRBJ2-7 provide the parts outside the CDR3, is GAGVSQSPRYKVAKRGRDVALRCDSISGHVTLYWYRQTLGQGSEVLTYSQSDAQRDKSGRPSGRFSAERPERSVSTLKIQRTEQGDSAVYLCASSPDSHEQYFGPGTRLTVT.

The V gene is TRBV18, the J gene TRBJ2-3; 7 bases align to TRBD2. CDR1 and CDR2 from the germline V gene are KGHSH and LQKENI. There are 14 residues in the CDR3. V dropped 3 bases and J dropped 2; count of bases not matched to a gene: 2. The CDR3 DNA reads TGTGCCAGCTCACCCCGGGGGGTCACAGATACGCAGTATTTT. Translated: CASSPRGVTDTQYF.

The rearrangement uses TRBV7-9 and TRBJ2-5; 8 bases fit TRBD1. With 2 bases clipped from V and 5 bases from J, the junction kept 10 bases outside the gene matches. The CDR3 sequence is 16 residues long. Germline lookup yields CDR1 SEHNR and CDR2 FQNEAQ (reference sequence). The CDR3 bases are TGTGCCAGCAGCTTACACCCGGACAGGGCTTATGAGACCCAGTACTTC. This gives the protein CASSLHPDRAYETQYF.

In its sample, this clonotype was seen a few times. The CDR3 bases are TGTGCCACCAGCAGAGATCTTGTTGGGACAGGGGCGATGGACGAGCAGTACGTC. Translated, it gives CATSRDLVGTGAMDEQYV. V gene TRBV15 combines with J gene TRBJ2-7; 10 bases line up with TRBD1. The germline CDR1 and CDR2 sequences are LNHNV and YYDKDF (reference sequence). V lost 0 bases and J lost 5; bases outside the gene matches: 13. The length of the CDR3 is 18 residues.

This clonotype was seen a few times. V usage is TRBV5-4 and J usage is TRBJ1-2, with D possibly matching TRBD1 (6 bases). Germline lookup yields CDR1 SGHNT and CDR2 YYREEE (reference sequence). V gave up 10 bases and J gave up 4 bases, with 14 bases separating them. This CDR3 comprises 12 residues. The CDR3 is CAAWGALYGYTF. CDR3 bases: TGTGCCGCGTGGGGGGCCCTCTATGGCTACACCTTC.

The rearrangement links TRBV12-5 to TRBJ1-2; 8 bases map to TRBD1. The germline CDR1 and CDR2 sequences are LGHNT and FRNRAP. The J segment lost 6 bases and the V segment lost 7 bases, leaving 10 bases of the junction unmatched. This CDR3 has 14 amino acids. The CDR3 sequence is CASALWTGLNGYTF. The CDR3 DNA is TGTGCTAGTGCCCTATGGACAGGGCTTAATGGCTACACCTTC.

Note on this clonotype: Mismatch with germline at one junction end may stem from a read error. The CDR3 sequence is CVSNPDSQETQYF. In DNA form, the CDR3 reads TGTGTCAGCAACCCGGACAGTCAAGAGACCCAGTACTTC. The chain joins TRBV5-4 to TRBJ2-5; tentative D call: TRBD1 (6 bases). Germline values: CDR1 SGHNT, CDR2 YYREEE (reference sequence). CDR3 length equals 13 residues. Full variable domain (remainder filled in from reference TRBV5-4 and TRBJ2-5): ETGVTQSPTHLIKTRGQQVTLRCSSQSGHNTVSWYQQALGQGPQFIFQYYREEENGRGNFPPRFSGLQFPNYSSELNVNALELDDSALYLCVSNPDSQETQYFGPGTRLLVL.

This chain uses TRBV27 with TRBJ1-1; tentative D call: TRBD1 (5 bases). Germline lookup yields CDR1 MNHEY and CDR2 SMNVEV (reference sequence). V was clipped by 4 bases and J by 0 bases, with 12 bases between them. The CDR3 totals 15 residues. The chain's CDR3 is CASSSRQFMNTEAFF. CDR3 nucleotides: TGTGCCAGCAGTTCCCGACAGTTCATGAACACTGAAGCTTTCTTT.

This clonotype was seen more than once but under ten times. This chain joins TRBV6-1 and TRBJ2-7; possible D gene TRBD2, 7 bases. The V gene's germline CDR1 is MNHNS and CDR2 SASEGT. The CDR3 runs to 16 residues. Trimming cost V 7 bases and J 0 bases, with 19 bases left between them. The chain's CDR3 is CASKFGGGPSSYEQYF. CDR3 coding DNA: TGTGCCAGCAAGTTTGGGGGGGGCCCCAGCTCCTACGAGCAGTACTTC.

CDR3: CASSRLETEAFF. In nucleotides, the CDR3 is TGTGCCAGCAGCCGACTCGAGACTGAAGCTTTCTTT. The gene calls are TRBV6-8 and TRBJ1-1; D is ambiguous. The germline V and J ends were trimmed by 6 bases and 5 bases, with 10 bases remaining between them. The germline CDR1 and CDR2 sequences are MNHGY and SAAAGT. This CDR3 has 12 amino acids.

The chain has TRBV6-2 or TRBV6-3 and TRBJ2-3, with D unresolved. This CDR3 region has 12 residues. Germline assignment: CDR1 MNHEY and CDR2 SVGEGT. V was pared by 5 bases and J by 4 bases, with 7 bases between. The DNA for the CDR3 is TGTGCCAGCAGTGTATCGCCAGATACGCAGTATTTT. Residues: CASSVSPDTQYF.

This clonotype occurred a few times. The chain combines TRBV7-8 with TRBJ1-6; no definite D call. This CDR3 has 12 residues. The germline V gene encodes CDR1 SGHVS and CDR2 FQNEAQ. Trimming took 7 bases from V and 1 from J, leaving 2 bases between them. The CDR3 DNA reads TGTGCCAGCAAATCCTATAATTCACCCCTCCACTTT. It translates to CASKSYNSPLHF.

In this sample, this clonotype turned up a few times. The chain uses TRBV4-1 and TRBJ2-1; 12 bases match TRBD2. CDR1 and CDR2 (germline): MGHRA, YSYEKL. The V segment lost 4 bases and the J segment 8 bases; nucleotides outside the gene matches: 12. The CDR3 spans 17 residues. CDR3 sequence reads: CASSRVTSGGFRDEQFF. As DNA, the CDR3 is TGCGCCAGCAGCCGAGTGACTAGCGGGGGTTTTAGGGATGAGCAGTTCTTC.

This clonotype was found many times. The chain uses TRBV7-2 and TRBJ2-7; D unresolved. Germline V gives CDR1 SGHTA, CDR2 FQGNSA. The CDR3 totals 14 residues. The V end lost 0 bases, the J end lost 2 bases, and 8 bases lay between the germline ends. As DNA, the CDR3 is TGTGCCAGCAGCTTAGCAGGGCCACCCTACGAGCAGTACGTC. Encoded protein: CASSLAGPPYEQYV.